This TCR beta chain was found in a study of T-cell reconstitution after alpha-beta-depleted transplantation in children. This clonotype was seen more than once but under ten times. Its target is unknown. Study results and limitations: Reportedly, roughly two months post-transplant, alpha-beta T cells arose from several hundred expanded graft clones. In some patients, recipient T cells and intrathymic progenitors surviving conditioning explained high day-60 diversity.

This sample's TCRbeta library carried unique molecular identifier barcodes. One entry per CDR3 protein results from TCRdb running MiXCR on the PCR reads. The data contain 450,000 to 600,000 distinct CDR3 sequences, more than 9% of them seen just once; the ten biggest clones take up just over 2%. This clonotype was sampled from a child aged 2-9 years with inherited bone marrow failure, due to receive a stem cell transplant. Sequenced material: PBMCs, taken before TCRalphabeta/CD19-depleted stem cell transplant.

CDR3 region: CASSQDPDYGYTF. In nucleotides, the CDR3 is TGTGCCAGCAGCCAAGATCCCGACTATGGCTACACCTTC. V and J are TRBV3-1 and TRBJ1-2; D not resolved. This CDR3 comprises 13 residues. CDR1 is LGHDT, CDR2 YNNKEL, per germline (reference sequence). Trimming pared 0 bases from V and 3 bases from J, leaving 5 bases between.